One and the same sample provided the 17 T cell receptor beta chains below, sequenced in a study of cytomegalovirus exposure and HLA in healthy donors. The PCR was carried out with 60 Vbeta primers and 13 Jbeta primers. Generated by immunoSEQ multiplex PCR, the TCRdb table keeps only in-frame clones and is missing some. The sample has under 150,000 clones; 84% are singletons. Sequenced: PBMCs. These receptors all stem from a boy aged 2 to 10 in good health and CMV-seronegative.

The chain employs TRBV19 and TRBJ2-5; TRBD1 might be the D (5 bases). The CDR3 consists of 13 residues. The germline CDR1 and CDR2 sequences are LNHDA and SQIVND (reference sequence). The V gene lost 3 bases and the J gene lost 4 bases, with 9 bases spanning the gap. Written as DNA, the CDR3 is TGTGCCAGTAGTATTCGGCAGGGAGAGACCCAGTACTTC. Amino acid sequence: CASSIRQGETQYF.

The chain recombines TRBV6-4 with TRBJ1-5; D is perhaps TRBD1 (6 bases). Trimming removed 8 bases from V and 5 bases from J, with 13 bases in between. The CDR3 runs to 13 residues. Germline lookup yields CDR1 MRHNA and CDR2 SNTAGT. The chain's CDR3 is CASGEQGHQPQHF. In nucleotides, the CDR3 is TGTGCCAGCGGGGAGCAGGGGCATCAGCCCCAGCATTTT.

This clone has just a few counts. CDR3 nucleotide sequence: TGTGCCATCAGGGACAGGCGGGACACTGAAGCTTTCTTT. Residues: CAIRDRRDTEAFF. The chain links TRBV10-3 to TRBJ1-1; TRBD1 matches at 7 bases. This CDR3 spans 13 amino acids. Unmatched junction bases numbered 4, after V lost 6 bases and J lost 3 bases. Germline assignment: CDR1 ENHRY and CDR2 SYGVKD.

A word on this clone: Lacking the conserved final phenylalanine or tryptophan, this CDR3 likely reflects a read error. V gene TRBV28 combines with J gene TRBJ2-7; 8 bases align to TRBD1. V shed 2 bases, J shed 2 bases, and the junction held 2 bases outside the gene matches. CDR1 and CDR2 (germline): MDHEN, SYDVKM. CDR3 size: 14 residues. CDR3 sequence reads: CASSLQGAPYEQYL. CDR3 nucleotide sequence: TGTGCCAGCAGTTTACAGGGGGCCCCCTACGAGCAGTACCTC.

The rearrangement joins TRBV5-4 to TRBJ1-6, with D tentatively TRBD1 (5 bases). V shed 0 bases and J shed 7 bases, with 8 bases lying between them. CDR3 length equals 14 residues. Germline V gene sequence: CDR1 SGHNT, CDR2 YYREEE (reference sequence). The CDR3 sequence is CASSLDRSNSPLHF. For the CDR3, the DNA is TGTGCCAGCAGCTTGGACAGGTCGAATTCACCCCTCCACTTT.

The CDR3 spells CASTLDGDQPQHF. Written as DNA, the CDR3 is TGTGCCAGCACCCTAGACGGGGATCAGCCCCAGCATTTT. The chain is built from TRBV6-6 and TRBJ1-5; D not resolved. This CDR3 has 13 residues. V lost 7 bases and J lost 5, with 12 bases in between. Germline CDR1 is MNHNY and CDR2 is SVGAGI (reference sequence).

The chain couples TRBV7-9 to TRBJ2-7; no definite D call. The V end lost 5 bases, the J end lost 3 bases, and 17 bases lay between the germline ends. Germline V CDR1 and CDR2: SEHNR, FQNEAQ (reference sequence). This CDR3 region has 15 residues. CDR3 bases: TGTGCCAGCAGCCCTTCGGGTGGAGACCTCTACGAGCAGTACTTC. Translated, it gives CASSPSGGDLYEQYF.

The J gene is TRBJ2-1, the V gene TRBV5-1; TRBD2 aligns across 12 bases. Germline V lookup: CDR1 SGHRS, CDR2 YFSETQ. V lost 4 bases and J lost 10; bases outside the gene matches: 9. The CDR3 covers 15 residues. The CDR3 here is CASSGTSGRSSEQFF. The CDR3 DNA sequence: TGCGCCAGCAGCGGAACTAGCGGGAGGTCGTCCGAGCAGTTCTTC.

The chain has TRBV6-6 and TRBJ2-4, with 12 bases lining up with TRBD2. With 5 bases clipped from V and 7 bases from J, the junction kept 6 bases outside the gene matches. Germline V gene sequence: CDR1 MNHNY, CDR2 SVGAGI (reference sequence). CDR3 size: 15 residues. The CDR3: CASSTLAGGQNIQYF. DNA of the CDR3: TGTGCCAGCAGTACGCTAGCGGGGGGGCAGAACATTCAGTACTTC.

The chain joins TRBV5-4 to TRBJ2-1; TRBD2 aligns across 16 bases. Germline trimming cut 9 bases from V and 8 bases from J; bases unmatched to any gene: 2. This CDR3 is 13 amino acids long. Germline V lookup: CDR1 SGHNT, CDR2 YYREEE (reference sequence). CDR3 nucleotide sequence: TGTGCCACCGGGACTAGCGGGAGGGATGAGCAGTTCTTC. It yields the protein CATGTSGRDEQFF.

The chain has TRBV14 and TRBJ2-2, with 7 bases lining up with TRBD2. J lost 2 bases, V lost 0 bases, and 6 bases had no gene match. Germline CDR1 and CDR2: SGHDN and FVKESK. CDR3 size: 17 residues. The CDR3: CASSQELGTINTGELFF. The CDR3 DNA sequence: TGTGCCAGCAGCCAAGAACTCGGGACTATCAACACCGGGGAGCTGTTTTTT.

The rearrangement uses TRBV7-9 and TRBJ2-7, with 11 positions matching TRBD1. Germline V gene lookup returns CDR1 SEHNR and CDR2 FQNEAQ (reference sequence). The CDR3 is 16 amino acids. V dropped 4 bases and J dropped 3; count of bases not matched to a gene: 8. The CDR3 here is CASSSLPGQGVYEQYF. CDR3 sequence (DNA): TGTGCCAGCAGCTCGTTACCGGGACAGGGGGTCTACGAGCAGTACTTC.

The V call is TRBV27, the J call TRBJ1-5; tentative D call: TRBD1 (5 bases). Trimming pared 9 bases from V and 0 bases from J, leaving 18 bases between. Germline lookup yields CDR1 MNHEY and CDR2 SMNVEV (reference sequence). This CDR3 is 16 amino acids long. CDR3 loop: CASRNRGGISNQPQHF. The DNA of the CDR3 is TGTGCCAGTCGGAATCGGGGGGGGATTAGCAATCAGCCCCAGCATTTT.

The chain couples TRBV19 to TRBJ2-1; D unclear. Between the trimmed V and J ends, which lost 6 bases and 5 bases, there was a span of 11 bases. CDR3 size: 13 residues. CDR1 and CDR2 (germline): LNHDA, SQIVND (reference sequence). The CDR3 coding sequence is TGTGCCAGTAGCCGGAGTAGACACAATGAGCAGTTCTTC. Protein: CASSRSRHNEQFF.

This clone was detected only once. The rearrangement joins TRBV27 to TRBJ1-2; the match to TRBD1 covers 8 bases. The germline CDR1 and CDR2 sequences are MNHEY and SMNVEV (reference sequence). This CDR3 is built from 15 residues. After removal of 2 bases from V and 3 bases from J, the junction contained 5 bases not matched to a gene. The CDR3 is CASSLTNRGDYGYTF. CDR3 sequence (DNA): TGTGCCAGCAGTTTAACCAACAGGGGGGACTATGGCTACACCTTC.

The gene calls are TRBV18 and TRBJ2-1, with TRBD1 matching 8 bases. The CDR3 contains 16 residues. Losses at the gene ends were 3 bases for V and 1 base for J; bases not matched to a gene: 5. Looked up from germline, CDR1 is KGHSH and CDR2 is LQKENI. The CDR3 DNA sequence: TGTGCCAGCTCACCCTGGACAGGGTTGTCCTACAATGAGCAGTTCTTC. Its translation is CASSPWTGLSYNEQFF.

This clone was seen a handful of times. The V gene is TRBV10-3, the J gene TRBJ2-1; possibly TRBD2 for D (6 bases). The CDR3 is 13 residues long. Trimming removed 3 bases at V and 9 bases at J, with 12 bases between. CDR1 and CDR2 from the germline V gene are ENHRY and SYGVKD. CDR3: CAISDGSPLEQFF. DNA of the CDR3: TGTGCCATCAGTGACGGGAGCCCGCTTGAGCAGTTCTTC.